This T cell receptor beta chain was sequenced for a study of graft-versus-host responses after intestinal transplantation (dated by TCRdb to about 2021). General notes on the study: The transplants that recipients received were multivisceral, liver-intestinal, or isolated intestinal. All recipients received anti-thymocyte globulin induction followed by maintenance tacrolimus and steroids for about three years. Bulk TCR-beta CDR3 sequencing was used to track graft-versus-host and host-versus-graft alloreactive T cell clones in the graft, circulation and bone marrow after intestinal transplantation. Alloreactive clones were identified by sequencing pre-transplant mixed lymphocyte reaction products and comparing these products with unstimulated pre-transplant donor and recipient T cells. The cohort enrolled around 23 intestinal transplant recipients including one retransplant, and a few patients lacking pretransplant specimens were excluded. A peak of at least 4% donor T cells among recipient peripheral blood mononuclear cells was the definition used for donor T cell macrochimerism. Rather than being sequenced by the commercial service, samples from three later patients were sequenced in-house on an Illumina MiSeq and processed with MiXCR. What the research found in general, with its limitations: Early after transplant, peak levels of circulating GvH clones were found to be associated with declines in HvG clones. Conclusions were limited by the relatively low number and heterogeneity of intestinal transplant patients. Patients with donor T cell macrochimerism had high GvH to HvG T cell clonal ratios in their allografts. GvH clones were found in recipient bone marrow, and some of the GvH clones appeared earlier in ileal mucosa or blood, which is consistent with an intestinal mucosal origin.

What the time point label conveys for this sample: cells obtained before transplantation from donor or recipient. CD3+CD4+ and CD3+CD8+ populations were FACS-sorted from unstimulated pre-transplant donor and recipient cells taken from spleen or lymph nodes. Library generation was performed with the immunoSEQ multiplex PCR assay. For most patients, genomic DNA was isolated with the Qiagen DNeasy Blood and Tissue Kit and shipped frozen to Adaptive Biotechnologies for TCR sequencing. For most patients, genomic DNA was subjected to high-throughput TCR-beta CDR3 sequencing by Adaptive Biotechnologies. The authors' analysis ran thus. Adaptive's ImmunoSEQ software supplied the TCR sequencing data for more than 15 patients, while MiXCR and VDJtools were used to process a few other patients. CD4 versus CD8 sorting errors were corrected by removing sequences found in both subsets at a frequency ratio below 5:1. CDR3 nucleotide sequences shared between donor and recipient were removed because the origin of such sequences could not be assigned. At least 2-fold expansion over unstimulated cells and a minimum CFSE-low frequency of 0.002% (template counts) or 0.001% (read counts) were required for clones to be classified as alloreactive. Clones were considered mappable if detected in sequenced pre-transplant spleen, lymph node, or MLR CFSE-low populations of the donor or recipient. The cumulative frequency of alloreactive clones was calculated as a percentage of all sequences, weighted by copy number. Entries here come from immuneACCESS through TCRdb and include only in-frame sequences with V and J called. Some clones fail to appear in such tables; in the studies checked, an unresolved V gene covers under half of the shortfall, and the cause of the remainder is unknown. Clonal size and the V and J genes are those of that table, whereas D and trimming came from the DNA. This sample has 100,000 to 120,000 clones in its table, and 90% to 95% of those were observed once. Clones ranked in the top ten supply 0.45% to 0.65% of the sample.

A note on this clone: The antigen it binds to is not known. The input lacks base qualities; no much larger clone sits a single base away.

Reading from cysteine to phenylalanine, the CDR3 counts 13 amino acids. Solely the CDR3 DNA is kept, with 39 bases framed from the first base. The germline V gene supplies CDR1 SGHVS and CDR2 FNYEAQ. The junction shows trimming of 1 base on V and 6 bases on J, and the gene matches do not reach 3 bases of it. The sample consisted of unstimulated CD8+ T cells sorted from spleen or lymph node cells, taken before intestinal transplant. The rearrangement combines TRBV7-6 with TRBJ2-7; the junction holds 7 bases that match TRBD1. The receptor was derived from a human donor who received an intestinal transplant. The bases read TGTGCCAGCAGCTTAGGGGACAGAGTCGAGCAGTACTTC. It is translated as CASSLGDRVEQYF. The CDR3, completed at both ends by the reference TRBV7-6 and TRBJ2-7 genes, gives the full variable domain GAGVSQSPRYKVTKRGQDVALRCDPISGHVSLYWYRQALGQGPEFLTYFNYEAQQDKSGLPNDRFSAERPEGSISTLTIQRTEQRDSAMYRCASSLGDRVEQYFGPGTRLTVT.